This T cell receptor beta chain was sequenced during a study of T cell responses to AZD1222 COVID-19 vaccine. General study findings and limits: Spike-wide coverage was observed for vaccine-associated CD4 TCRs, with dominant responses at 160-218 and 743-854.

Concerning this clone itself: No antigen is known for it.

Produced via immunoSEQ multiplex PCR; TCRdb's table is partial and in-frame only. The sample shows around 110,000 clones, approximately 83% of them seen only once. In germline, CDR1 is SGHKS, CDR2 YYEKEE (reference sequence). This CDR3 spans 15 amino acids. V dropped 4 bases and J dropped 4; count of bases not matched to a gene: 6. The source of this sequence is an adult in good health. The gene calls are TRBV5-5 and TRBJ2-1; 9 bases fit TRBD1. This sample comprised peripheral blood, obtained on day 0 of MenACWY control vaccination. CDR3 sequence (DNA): TGTGCCAGCAGCCCCGTGGGACAGGGATACAATGAGCAGTTCTTC. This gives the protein CASSPVGQGYNEQFF.